The present entry profiles one T cell receptor beta chain with its context. A read error is possible here, since a much larger clone lies one base away. RNA was extracted from whole blood without cell sorting, alongside germline DNA. The V gene lost 4 bases and the J gene lost 5 bases, with 15 bases spanning the gap. Per the germline V gene, CDR1 is MGHRA and CDR2 is YSYEKL. The CDR3 covers 16 residues. The data belong to a study of tumor-infiltrating lymphocytes in primary liver carcinoma. From 450 to 600 ng total RNA, TCR beta cDNA was generated with a primer in the constant region. Libraries for TCR beta were built through three nested multiplex PCR rounds, which together made up a slightly modified ARM-PCR procedure. Use of TRBV1-TRBV30 forward primers with a C-beta reverse primer characterized the first two PCR rounds, which lasted around 11 cycles each. TCRdb ran MiXCR on the multiplex PCR reads and lists one entry per CDR3 protein. The profile shows 250,000 to 400,000 distinct CDR3 sequences, about 60% of them singletons.

The clonotype originates from a man aged 35 to 55 with primary liver carcinoma and hepatitis B virus infection. The genes are TRBV4-1 and TRBJ1-6; D unclear. Sequenced material: peripheral blood. CDR3 DNA: TGCGCCAGCAGCCTAGAAATACAGATTAATAATTCACCCCTCCACTTT. Residues: CASSLEIQINNSPLHF.